This TCR beta chain is from a study of beta chain features in type 1 diabetes (dated by TCRdb to 2016 to 2018). For the wider study: No differences in mean age, gender distribution, total cell number or subset yield were found between patients and healthy donors. The study compared TCRB repertoires of sorted circulating CD4+ T cell subsets between recently diagnosed type 1 diabetes patients and matched healthy donors. Naive and central memory subsets were obtained from all 28 donors, but regulatory and stem cell-like memory subsets were isolated from only 8 patients and roughly 8 healthy donors. Across all samples, almost 110 million sorted cells were examined, and cell number per subset correlated strongly with RNA yield.

The full study reports these points: Because small numbers of individuals were included in the HLA sub-analyses, any influence of HLA type on TCRB rearrangement was left unresolved. Type 1 diabetes patients showed a moderate but significant shortening of TCRB CDR3 length in all four CD4+ subsets. Naive, central memory and regulatory TCRB repertoires appeared to be more alike among patients than among healthy donors. PCR may preferentially amplify shorter templates, but because patient and control samples were amplified and corrected together, any resulting skew would affect both groups equally. Fewer insertions and more nucleotide deletions at VDJ recombination sites were observed in patients with type 1 diabetes, implying thymic rearrangement abnormalities. Because cDNA was sequenced instead of genomic DNA, activated cells with high expression could be over-represented, although the groups did not differ in activation or CD3 levels.

All of the isolated RNA was reverse transcribed with the High Capacity cDNA Reverse Transcription Kit, so expressed TCRB transcripts were sequenced. Deep immunoSEQ sequencing was applied to naive, central memory and regulatory T cell samples, giving an average of about 3.4 million total reads per sample. Sorted cells were lysed in RLT buffer and RNA was extracted with DNase-treated RNeasy Micro or Mini kits, depending on cell number. To prevent cross-contamination, each cell subset was processed individually, whereas patient and healthy donor samples were processed jointly. TCRB sequences were amplified from cDNA with the immunoSEQ multiplex PCR, producing 87-bp fragments spanning the CDR3 region. Amplicons were sequenced on the Illumina HiSeq platform. The authors' analysis ran thus. Synthetic template baselines were used to correct PCR bias computationally, reads within Hamming distance 2 were collapsed together, and singletons that could not be merged were discarded. Reads were aligned against IMGT so that V, D and J genes, CDR3 length and insertions or deletions at six rearrangement sites could be assigned. Within each subset, clonotype counts were normalized to the number of sorted cells before true diversity and Gini coefficients were calculated with the tcR R package. The overlap coefficient, calculated on TCRB nucleotide sequences, was used to measure repertoire sharing. Here the immuneACCESS table is served through TCRdb, limited to in-frame sequences with V and J called. Missing clones are a known gap in these copies; in checked studies unresolved V genes cover under half, and the rest lacks a known reason. V, J and clone size are taken as reported in that table, and D and trimming were inferred from the DNA itself. Counted in this sample were more than 120,000 clones; 13% of them appeared once. About 1.3% of the sample goes to the ten largest clones.

A single peripheral blood draw of around 0.11 L on average was collected from each donor into heparinised tubes. A BD FACSAria II was used to sort naive, central memory, regulatory and stem cell-like memory CD4+ T cells with a panel that included CD45RO, CCR7, CD25, CD127, CD95 and CD27. All sorted populations exceeded 95% purity. PBMCs were separated immediately by Lymphoprep density gradient centrifugation and were stained directly, without being cultured. So that batch effects would be minimized, each experiment stained and sorted samples in pairs, pairing one healthy donor with one patient. On this clone: Its specific antigen is unknown. Base qualities are not provided; no much larger clone lies one nucleotide away.

The receptor's source is a man aged 18-30 years with type 1 diabetes. Material for sequencing was central memory CD4+ T cells from blood.

CDR3 reads: CASGLSGRHQETQYF. The DNA sequence is TGTGCCAGCGGCTTATCGGGGAGACATCAAGAGACCCAGTACTTC. The rearrangement combines TRBV27 with TRBJ2-5; TRBD2 is perhaps the D gene, given 5 matching bases. The CDR3 goes from the cysteine to the phenylalanine over 15 residues. Only CDR3 DNA is held: 45 bases, read in frame from base 1. The germline V gene (reference sequence) yields MNHEY for CDR1 and SMNVEV for CDR2. The trim is 8 bases for V and 2 bases for J, with a gap of 18 bases between the germline ends.